Here is one T cell receptor beta chain with its context. The antigen remains undetermined. The method was immunoSEQ multiplex PCR; TCRdb's version includes in-frame clones alone and lacks a portion of them. The profile shows 50,000 to 85,000 clones, 71% of them singletons. This entry comes from a study of PD-1 blockade in classical Hodgkin lymphoma. Study information: Patients were infused with nivolumab 3 mg/kg every 2 weeks. Notes on the study in general: Still unresolved is the cause of the repertoire differences, which may be disease activity or prior therapy. The study found that TCR diversity rose significantly by C4D1 in CD4+ but not CD8+ cells.

Between the trimmed V and J ends, which lost 2 bases and 1 base, there was a span of 5 bases. CDR1 and CDR2 (germline): MNHEY, SMNVEV (reference sequence). There are 14 residues in the CDR3. Each patient's relapse followed autologous stem cell transplantation, and brentuximab vedotin exposure varied. Best overall response was complete response, partial response or progressive disease in these relapsed/refractory classical Hodgkin lymphoma patients. Sample: peripheral blood mononuclear cells (PBMCs), taken before the second cycle of nivolumab. The V and J genes are TRBV27 and TRBJ2-2; D is undetermined. This clonotype was obtained from a human donor with classical Hodgkin lymphoma. The CDR3 spells CASSLGRNTGELFF. The CDR3 DNA follows: TGTGCCAGCAGTTTAGGACGGAACACCGGGGAGCTGTTTTTT.